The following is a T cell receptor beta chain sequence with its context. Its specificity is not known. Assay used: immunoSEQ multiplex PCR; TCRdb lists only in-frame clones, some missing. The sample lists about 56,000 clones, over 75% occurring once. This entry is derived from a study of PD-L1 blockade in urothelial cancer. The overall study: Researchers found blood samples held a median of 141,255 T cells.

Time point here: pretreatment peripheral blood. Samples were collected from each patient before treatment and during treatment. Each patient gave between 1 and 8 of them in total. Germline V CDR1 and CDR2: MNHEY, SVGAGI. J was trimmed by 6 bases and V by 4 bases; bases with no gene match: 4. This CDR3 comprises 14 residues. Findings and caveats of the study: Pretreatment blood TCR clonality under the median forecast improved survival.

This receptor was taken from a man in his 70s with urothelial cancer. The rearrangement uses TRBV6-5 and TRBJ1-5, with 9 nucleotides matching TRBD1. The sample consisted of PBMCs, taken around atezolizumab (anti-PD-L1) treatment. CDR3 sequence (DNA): TGTGCCAGCAGTTCCACAGGGGGCGGTCAGCCCCAGCATTTT. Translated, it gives CASSSTGGGQPQHF.